The 12 T cell receptor beta chains listed next were all sequenced from one sample in a study of T-cell memory formation after mild COVID-19 (dated by TCRdb to the early 2020s). The library was built by means of 5' RACE. TCRdb shows the sequencer as Illumina NovaSeq 6000. The raw public reads went through TCRdb reprocessing: fastp at Q25, MiXCR clone calling, in-frame beta chains kept. Every distinct CDR3 protein forms one entry, paired with its most common genes and DNA. For this sample the table gives fewer than 350,000 distinct CDR3 sequences, of which roughly 13% were detected only once. The ten largest clones represent over 20% of the sample. What was sequenced was PBMCs or a T cell subset sorted from them (not recorded which). These TCRs come from a man between 18 and 29 years old who had mild COVID-19 (a few samples of this study predate the infection). The sample titles of this study are shuffled in the database, so cell type and time point are left out; the donor was told from shared clones.

This clonotype was counted many times. The rearrangement uses TRBV5-1 and TRBJ2-5; 8 bases are shared with TRBD1. V gave up 0 bases and J gave up 7 bases; unmatched junction bases: 8. The CDR3 spans 15 residues. CDR1 and CDR2 (germline): SGHRS, YFSETQ. The CDR3 DNA reads as TGCGCCAGCAGCTTGGGGCAGGGGGCACTCGGGACCCAGTACTTC. It encodes CASSLGQGALGTQYF.

This clonotype was found a few times. The chain uses TRBV7-9 and TRBJ2-7; D gene uncertain. Germline lookup yields CDR1 SEHNR and CDR2 FQNEAQ (reference sequence). This CDR3 is 14 amino acids long. Trimming took off 5 bases at V and 3 bases at J, with 14 bases between the two ends. The CDR3 protein is CASSPLATLYEQYF. The CDR3 coding sequence is TGTGCCAGCAGCCCGTTAGCCACCCTCTACGAGCAGTACTTC. The full variable domain, in which reference TRBV7-9 and TRBJ2-7 provide the parts outside the CDR3, is DTGVSQNPRHKITKRGQNVTFRCDPISEHNRLYWYRQTLGQGPEFLTYFQNEAQLEKSRLLSDRFSAERPKGSFSTLEIQRTEQGDSAMYLCASSPLATLYEQYFGPGTRLTVT.

V and J are TRBV9 and TRBJ2-5; TRBD1 or TRBD2 may be the D gene (5 bases each). Germline assignment: CDR1 SGDLS and CDR2 YYNGEE. The CDR3 covers 17 residues. The ends were cut back, 4 bases at V and 5 bases at J, with 24 bases in the middle. CDR3 nucleotide sequence: TGTGCCAGCAGCTTCGACCTCGGGGCTAAGGGTGAGGAGACCCAGTACTTC. Translation: CASSFDLGAKGEETQYF.

V usage is TRBV5-1 and J usage is TRBJ2-1, with a tentative D call TRBD2 (7 bases). The germline V gene has CDR1 SGHRS and CDR2 YFSETQ. V lost 4 bases to trimming and J lost 7 bases, with 18 bases between them. The CDR3 spans 15 residues. This CDR3 is CASSPQGGASNEQFF. The CDR3 nucleotides read TGCGCCAGCAGCCCCCAAGGGGGGGCCTCAAATGAGCAGTTCTTC.

The V gene is TRBV28, the J gene TRBJ1-4, with D unresolved. Germline assignment: CDR1 MDHEN and CDR2 SYDVKM. The CDR3 sequence is 15 residues long. With 3 bases removed from V and 5 bases from J, the gap between germline ends came to 13 bases. As DNA, the CDR3 is TGTGCCAGCAGTTTTTCGGGCGCCGGGAATGAAAAACTGTTTTTT. Its translation: CASSFSGAGNEKLFF. The full variable domain, completed using reference TRBV28 and TRBJ1-4, is DVKVTQSSRYLVKRTGEKVFLECVQDMDHENMFWYRQDPGLGLRLIYFSYDVKMKEKGDIPEGYSVSREKKERFSLILESASTNQTSMYLCASSFSGAGNEKLFFGSGTQLSVL.

The genes are TRBV5-4 and TRBJ2-7; 10 bases line up with TRBD1. Germline V lookup: CDR1 SGHNT, CDR2 YYREEE (reference sequence). The CDR3 extends over 14 amino acids. V trimming: 4 bases; J trimming: 5 bases; junction bases outside the gene matches: 6. CDR3: CASSLRTGGNEQYF. The CDR3 bases are TGTGCCAGCAGCCTTCGGACAGGGGGGAACGAGCAGTACTTC. Looking up the rest from reference TRBV5-4 and TRBJ2-7 gives the full variable domain: ETGVTQSPTHLIKTRGQQVTLRCSSQSGHNTVSWYQQALGQGPQFIFQYYREEENGRGNFPPRFSGLQFPNYSSELNVNALELDDSALYLCASSLRTGGNEQYFGPGTRLTVT.

The chain couples TRBV3-1 to TRBJ1-2; a weak D match, TRBD1 (5 bases). Germline CDR1 LGHDT, CDR2 YNNKEL (reference sequence). This CDR3 has 12 residues. The V end lost 5 bases, the J end lost 8 bases, and 12 bases lay between the germline ends. The CDR3 DNA is TGTGCCAGCAGCTCCAGGGTTAGCGGCTACACCTTC. It translates to CASSSRVSGYTF.

This chain connects TRBV7-9 to TRBJ2-7, with a tentative D call TRBD1 (7 bases). This CDR3 has 14 amino acids. V gave up 7 bases and J gave up 6 bases, with 19 bases separating them. CDR1 SEHNR and CDR2 FQNEAQ come from the germline V gene (reference sequence). CDR3 DNA: TGTGCCAGCACCCCTCTGGAGGGGGCGAGCGAGCAGTACTTC. This encodes CASTPLEGASEQYF.

This clonotype appeared a few times. The chain has TRBV6-5 and TRBJ1-2, with 9 bases identical to TRBD1. The J segment lost 4 bases and the V segment lost 6 bases, leaving 12 bases of the junction unmatched. The CDR3 contains 16 residues. The germline V gene encodes CDR1 MNHEY and CDR2 SVGAGI. The CDR3 loop is CASSRSLQGAGYGYTF. In DNA, the CDR3 is TGTGCCAGCAGCCGTTCCTTACAGGGGGCCGGCTATGGCTACACCTTC.

The rearrangement uses TRBV12-3 or TRBV12-4 and TRBJ1-4; a weak D match, TRBD1 (5 bases). The CDR3 totals 14 residues. V was pared by 5 bases and J by 7 bases, with 14 bases between. The CDR3 is CASSLERQFEKLFF. In DNA form, the CDR3 reads TGTGCCAGCAGTCTTGAGAGACAGTTTGAAAAACTGTTTTTT.

The genes are TRBV14 and TRBJ2-3; D is unresolved. V lost 0 bases to trimming and J lost 7 bases, with 8 bases between them. Germline CDR1 SGHDN, CDR2 FVKESK. The CDR3 consists of 13 residues. The DNA for the CDR3 is TGTGCCAGCAGCCAAGATATCGAGAATACGCAGTATTTT. Protein: CASSQDIENTQYF.

There are a few counts of this clonotype. The chain couples TRBV20-1 to TRBJ2-2; 10 bases line up with TRBD2. Germline V CDR1 and CDR2: DFQATT, SNEGSKA (reference sequence). There are 14 residues in the CDR3. J was trimmed by 7 bases and V by 2 bases; bases with no gene match: 4. CDR3 amino acids: CSARLAGALGELFF. For the CDR3, the DNA is TGCAGTGCTAGACTAGCGGGGGCCCTCGGGGAGCTGTTTTTT.